Below, 25 T cell receptor beta chains from the same sample are listed, as sequenced in a study of identical twins (dated by TCRdb to 2015 to 2016). The protocol used for the library was 5' RACE. The sequencing machine was an Illumina HiSeq 2000. The raw public reads went through TCRdb reprocessing: fastp at Q25, MiXCR clone calling, in-frame beta chains kept. All rows with the same CDR3 protein become a single entry with the most common DNA and genes. Across this sample there are 200,000 to 300,000 distinct CDR3 sequences, with 10% to 13% seen only once. Less than 12% of the sample is held by the ten biggest clonotypes. Sequencing input: memory T cells sorted from blood. The cell subset or site tag for this specimen amounts to: CD45RO+ enriched T cells. The receptors stem from a man over 45 in good health.

The V call is TRBV6-1, the J call TRBJ1-2; D gene ambiguous. V shed 2 bases and J shed 8 bases, with 18 bases lying between them. The CDR3 length is 15 residues. Per the germline V gene, CDR1 is MNHNS and CDR2 is SASEGT. The CDR3 DNA is TGTGCCAGCAGTGAAATCTCTGGGCTGGTAGGCGGCTACACCTTC. This encodes CASSEISGLVGGYTF.

The rearrangement joins TRBV29-1 to TRBJ2-1; 11 bases fit TRBD2. The J segment lost 2 bases and the V segment lost 6 bases, leaving 3 bases of the junction unmatched. The germline V gene encodes CDR1 SQVTM and CDR2 ANQGSEA. The length of the CDR3 is 14 residues. CDR3 in amino acids: CSVLGLAAYNEQFF. The CDR3 nucleotides are TGCAGCGTATTGGGACTAGCGGCCTACAATGAGCAGTTCTTC.

V usage is TRBV20-1 and J usage is TRBJ1-6; the match to TRBD1 covers 10 bases. The CDR3 runs to 17 residues. V was clipped by 0 bases and J by 9 bases; unmatched bases: 11. Germline values: CDR1 DFQATT, CDR2 SNEGSKA (reference sequence). CDR3 sequence reads: CSARDLGGQGVVSPLHF. The CDR3 DNA is TGCAGTGCTAGAGATCTCGGAGGACAGGGGGTAGTTTCACCCCTCCACTTT.

The genes are TRBV27 and TRBJ2-1; 13 bases agree with TRBD2. The CDR3 is 18 residues long. The J segment lost 8 bases and the V segment lost 6 bases, leaving 16 bases of the junction unmatched. Germline-derived CDR1 and CDR2 are MNHEY and SMNVEV (reference sequence). CDR3 protein: CASSPRPVLAGGMDEQFF. In DNA, the CDR3 is TGTGCCAGCAGCCCAAGGCCCGTACTAGCGGGGGGGATGGATGAGCAGTTCTTC.

This clonotype showed up many times. The chain has TRBV4-2 and TRBJ1-4, with a tentative D call TRBD1 (5 bases). The CDR3 extends over 14 amino acids. V lost 1 base, J lost 4 bases, and 7 bases lay in between. Germline loops: CDR1 LGHNA, CDR2 YNFKEQ. The CDR3 loop reads CASSQGGDNEKLFF. CDR3 DNA sequence: TGTGCCAGCAGCCAAGGAGGGGATAATGAAAAACTGTTTTTT.

This clonotype was recorded at least ten times. This CDR3 reads CASSDPSGGYNEQFF. DNA for the CDR3: TGTGCCAGCAGTGATCCTAGCGGGGGATACAATGAGCAGTTCTTC. This chain joins TRBV28 and TRBJ2-1; 10 bases are a match to TRBD2. V shed 5 bases and J 4 bases; nucleotides not matched to a gene: 5. From germline, CDR1 is MDHEN and CDR2 SYDVKM. This CDR3 has 15 amino acids.

This clonotype was seen a handful of times. V gene TRBV20-1 combines with J gene TRBJ2-1, with D possibly matching TRBD2 (5 bases). Germline V gene lookup returns CDR1 DFQATT and CDR2 SNEGSKA (reference sequence). This CDR3 has 14 amino acids. The V and J ends lost 8 bases and 0 bases respectively, with 14 bases between them. As DNA, the CDR3 is TGCAGTTCAAATCTAGCCTACTCCTACAATGAGCAGTTCTTC. Residues: CSSNLAYSYNEQFF.

The chain carries TRBV20-1 and TRBJ2-1, with 10 positions matching TRBD2. This CDR3 has 15 amino acids. J was trimmed by 9 bases and V by 2 bases; bases with no gene match: 10. Germline V lookup: CDR1 DFQATT, CDR2 SNEGSKA (reference sequence). CDR3 sequence (DNA): TGCAGTGCTAGACCTGGGACTAGCGCAAGACGTGAGCAGTTCTTC. Translation: CSARPGTSARREQFF.

This clonotype has ten or more counts. The CDR3 DNA reads TGTGCCAGCAGCTTGACTAGCGGGAGGGCCTCTGAGCAGTTCTTC. It translates to CASSLTSGRASEQFF. The chain uses TRBV7-2 and TRBJ2-1; 14 bases agree with TRBD2. CDR1 and CDR2 from the germline V gene are SGHTA and FQGNSA. Trimming removed 3 bases from V and 9 bases from J; junction bases left unmatched: 4. The CDR3 consists of 15 residues.

In regard to this clonotype: This may come from a read error, since a much larger clone is one base off. The chain uses TRBV19 and TRBJ1-5; D uncertain. The CDR3 has 14 amino acids. Germline CDR1 is LNHDA and CDR2 is SQIVND (reference sequence). The CDR3 here is CASRWRAGNRPQHF. The CDR3 region has the DNA TGTGCCAGCCGTTGGCGGGCGGGCAATCGGCCCCAGCATTTT. The full variable domain, rest sourced from reference TRBV19 and TRBJ1-5, is DGGITQSPKYLFRKEGQNVTLSCEQNLNHDAMYWYRQDPGQGLRLIYYSQIVNDFQKGDIAEGYSVSREKKESFPLTVTSAQKNPTAFYLCASRWRAGNRPQHFGDGTRLSIL.

The V gene is TRBV25-1, the J gene TRBJ1-2; a weak D match, TRBD1 (5 bases). The germline V gene encodes CDR1 MGHDK and CDR2 SYGVNS. Trimming shortened V by 3 bases and J by 8 bases, and 10 bases separated the two germline ends. The CDR3 is 12 residues long. For the CDR3, the DNA is TGTGCCAGCAGTGACCCAGGGTACGGCTACACCTTC. Translating gives CASSDPGYGYTF.

The chain carries TRBV20-1 and TRBJ1-6, with a weak D call TRBD1 (5 bases). CDR1 and CDR2 from the germline V gene are DFQATT and SNEGSKA (reference sequence). The ends were cut back, 0 bases at V and 0 bases at J, with 12 bases in the middle. CDR3 size: 17 residues. The CDR3 nucleotides read TGCAGTGCTAGAGATTACTTGGGGACCTCCTATAATTCACCCCTCCACTTT. Amino acids: CSARDYLGTSYNSPLHF.

This clonotype was seen many times. This sequence joins TRBV7-8 and TRBJ1-5; no clear D. Trimming stripped 4 bases from V and 5 bases from J, with 15 bases between. Looked up from germline, CDR1 is SGHVS and CDR2 is FQNEAQ. The length of the CDR3 is 15 residues. The CDR3, as DNA: TGTGCCAGCAGCTCTAAAGGCGGCAGGCATCAGCCCCAGCATTTT. Translating gives CASSSKGGRHQPQHF.

At least ten counts were recorded for this clonotype. This rearrangement joins TRBV9 to TRBJ2-2; tentative D call: TRBD2 (6 bases). Germline lookup yields CDR1 SGDLS and CDR2 YYNGEE. The CDR3 runs 14 residues. V shed 0 bases and J shed 6 bases, with 9 bases lying between them. CDR3 coding DNA: TGTGCCAGCAGCGTAGAGCCGGGGGCCGGGGAGCTGTTTTTT. Encoded protein: CASSVEPGAGELFF.

This clonotype was counted ten times or more. The chain employs TRBV6-2 or TRBV6-3 and TRBJ2-1, with D uncertain. The CDR3 contains 16 residues. CDR1 is MNHEY, CDR2 SVGEGT, per germline. With 6 bases removed from V and 4 bases from J, the gap between germline ends came to 19 bases. CDR3 sequence: CASRPEHGRRYNEQFF. For the CDR3, the DNA is TGTGCCAGCAGACCTGAACACGGTCGTAGATACAATGAGCAGTTCTTC.

This chain links TRBV7-6 with TRBJ2-7, with D maybe TRBD1 (6 bases). There are 14 residues in the CDR3. Trimming took 1 base from V and 6 from J, leaving 13 bases between them. Germline V CDR1 and CDR2: SGHVS, FNYEAQ. CDR3 DNA: TGTGCCAGCAGCTTAGTCCCAGGGGCGACCGAGCAGTACTTC. Protein product: CASSLVPGATEQYF. The entire variable domain, with the rest obtained from reference TRBV7-6 and TRBJ2-7, is as follows: GAGVSQSPRYKVTKRGQDVALRCDPISGHVSLYWYRQALGQGPEFLTYFNYEAQQDKSGLPNDRFSAERPEGSISTLTIQRTEQRDSAMYRCASSLVPGATEQYFGPGTRLTVT.

This clonotype was seen many times. V is TRBV5-1 and J is TRBJ1-2; D gene ambiguous. The CDR3 is 14 residues long. The ends were cut back, 0 bases at V and 4 bases at J, with 10 bases in the middle. Per the germline V gene, CDR1 is SGHRS and CDR2 is YFSETQ. The CDR3 region is CASSLEGYGYGYTF. CDR3 DNA: TGCGCCAGCAGCTTGGAAGGGTACGGCTATGGCTACACCTTC. Together with reference TRBV5-1 and TRBJ1-2, the CDR3 gives the full variable domain: KAGVTQTPRYLIKTRGQQVTLSCSPISGHRSVSWYQQTPGQGLQFLFEYFSETQRNKGNFPGRFSGRQFSNSRSEMNVSTLELGDSALYLCASSLEGYGYGYTFGSGTRLTVV.

This clonotype was detected only a few times. The chain recombines TRBV21-1 with TRBJ2-3; TRBD2 reflects the table's D call only, with no check against the DNA. TRBV21-1 is a pseudogene segment. The CDR3 runs 15 residues. The CDR3 coding sequence is TGTGCCAGCAGCCCGCGACTAGCGTGCATAGATACGCAGTATTTT. This codes for CASSPRLACIDTQYF.

This clonotype occurred many times. The rearrangement uses TRBV7-6 and TRBJ2-1; TRBD2 matches 7 bases. The ends lost 5 bases at V and 9 bases at J; junction bases unmatched: 10. Germline-derived CDR1 and CDR2 are SGHVS and FNYEAQ. CDR3 length equals 14 residues. For the CDR3, the DNA is TGTGCCAGCAGCCTGAGGACTAGGGAGGGTGAGCAGTTCTTC. Protein product: CASSLRTREGEQFF.

This clonotype was seen only a few times. V gene TRBV20-1 combines with J gene TRBJ2-1; TRBD2 matches at 14 bases. CDR3 size: 13 residues. Trimming cost V 4 bases and J 10 bases; bases outside gene matches: 3. CDR1 is DFQATT and CDR2 is SNEGSKA in the germline V gene (reference sequence). CDR3 nucleotide sequence: TGCAGTGCTACCAGGACTAGCGGGGGGGAGCAGTTCTTC. This sequence encodes CSATRTSGGEQFF.

The chain has TRBV7-9 and TRBJ2-5; D is ambiguous. Trimming shortened V by 5 bases and J by 4 bases, and 5 bases separated the two germline ends. The CDR3 runs 11 residues. Germline-derived CDR1 and CDR2 are SEHNR and FQNEAQ (reference sequence). CDR3 protein: CASSKGETQYF. CDR3 in DNA: TGTGCCAGCAGCAAGGGAGAGACCCAGTACTTC.

The CDR3 DNA follows: TGTGCCAGCAGCATCTCGGGCCTGAGAGACAAAGAGACCCAGTACTTC. Translated, it gives CASSISGLRDKETQYF. The chain combines TRBV7-2 with TRBJ2-5; D is undetermined. Germline assignment: CDR1 SGHTA and CDR2 FQGNSA. There are 16 residues in the CDR3. V lost 5 bases and J lost 3, with 19 bases in between. Full variable domain (rest looked up from reference TRBV7-2 and TRBJ2-5): GAGVSQSPSNKVTEKGKDVELRCDPISGHTALYWYRQSLGQGLEFLIYFQGNSAPDKSGLPSDRFSAERTGGSVSTLTIQRTQQEDSAVYLCASSISGLRDKETQYFGPGTRLLVL.

This rearrangement joins TRBV28 to TRBJ1-5, with TRBD1 as a possible D gene (6 bases). With 5 bases removed from V and 6 bases from J, the gap between germline ends came to 23 bases. Germline V gene lookup returns CDR1 MDHEN and CDR2 SYDVKM. The CDR3 totals 17 residues. CDR3 region: CASSRSRQVLVSQPQHF. For the CDR3, the DNA is TGTGCCAGCAGTCGATCAAGACAGGTTTTAGTCAGTCAGCCCCAGCATTTT.

In nucleotides, the CDR3 is TGTGCCAGCAGTTTAAGCCCCGGAGGACTTTACAATGAGCAGTTCTTC. Translating it yields CASSLSPGGLYNEQFF. The chain couples TRBV27 to TRBJ2-1, with D maybe TRBD2 (5 bases). V dropped 2 bases and J dropped 4 bases, with 15 bases sitting between them. This CDR3 has 16 residues. Germline CDR1 and CDR2: MNHEY and SMNVEV (reference sequence).

This chain joins TRBV30 and TRBJ2-1; 7 nucleotides align to TRBD2. This CDR3 has 13 residues. Germline values: CDR1 GTSNPN, CDR2 SVGIG (reference sequence). Trimming took 5 bases from V and 0 from J; bases not matched to a gene: 1. The CDR3 region has the DNA TGTGCCTGGTTAGCGGGCTCCTACAATGAGCAGTTCTTC. Translated: CAWLAGSYNEQFF.